The next 7 T cell receptor beta chains were all read from a single sample in a study of graft-versus-host responses after intestinal transplantation. What these receptors recognize is not known. TCRdb's copy holds only in-frame clones and misses some; the assay was immunoSEQ multiplex PCR. The sample yields around 89,000 clones, approximately 90% seen once. Sequencing was performed on unstimulated CD8+ T cells sorted from spleen or lymph node cells, taken before transplant. These receptors came from a human donor who was the organ donor for an intestinal transplant.

This clone has just one count. The genes are TRBV7-9 and TRBJ2-3; TRBD2 is a possible D gene (6 bases). Trimming cost V 2 bases and J 3 bases, with 15 bases left between them. The germline V gene has CDR1 SEHNR and CDR2 FQNEAQ (reference sequence). The CDR3 contains 16 residues. The CDR3: CASSLIGRGETDTQYF. The CDR3 nucleotides are TGTGCCAGCAGCTTAATTGGGCGGGGTGAGACAGATACGCAGTATTTT.

This chain links TRBV5-4 with TRBJ1-1, with TRBD1 matching 7 bases. V dropped 4 bases and J dropped 11; count of bases not matched to a gene: 8. The CDR3 spans 12 residues. In germline, CDR1 is SGHNT, CDR2 YYREEE (reference sequence). The CDR3 spells CASSPATGNAFF. DNA of the CDR3: TGTGCCAGCAGCCCCGCGACAGGGAATGCTTTCTTT.

This chain uses TRBV7-9 with TRBJ1-1; no clear D gene. CDR1 and CDR2 (germline): SEHNR, FQNEAQ (reference sequence). This CDR3 is built from 11 residues. Trimming took off 5 bases at V and 8 bases at J, with 9 bases between the two ends. The CDR3 coding sequence is TGTGCCAGCAGCGAGCGACCAGAAGCTTTCTTT. Translated, it gives CASSERPEAFF.

Here the CDR3 reads CASSENRGGLNTEAFF. CDR3 bases: TGTGCCAGCAGTGAAAACAGAGGGGGCCTGAACACTGAAGCTTTCTTT. This sequence joins TRBV6-1 and TRBJ1-1; 7 bases match TRBD1. V lost 2 bases to trimming and J lost 0 bases; unmatched junction nucleotides: 6. The CDR3 sequence is 16 residues long. The germline CDR1 and CDR2 sequences are MNHNS and SASEGT.

The genes are TRBV7-6 and TRBJ2-6, with D perhaps matching TRBD1 (5 bases). The CDR3 is 15 residues long. Trimming shortened V by 1 base and J by 2 bases, and 6 bases separated the two germline ends. From germline, CDR1 is SGHVS and CDR2 FNYEAQ. CDR3 loop: CASSLGGAGANVLTF. As DNA, the CDR3 is TGTGCCAGCAGCTTAGGGGGCGCTGGGGCCAACGTCCTGACTTTC. Filled out from reference TRBV7-6 and TRBJ2-6, the complete variable domain reads GAGVSQSPRYKVTKRGQDVALRCDPISGHVSLYWYRQALGQGPEFLTYFNYEAQQDKSGLPNDRFSAERPEGSISTLTIQRTEQRDSAMYRCASSLGGAGANVLTFGAGSRLTVL.

The gene calls are TRBV28 and TRBJ2-7; 8 bases fit TRBD2. The CDR3 covers 14 residues. J was trimmed by 2 bases and V by 3 bases; bases with no gene match: 3. In germline, CDR1 is MDHEN, CDR2 SYDVKM. CDR3 residues: CASSLVRGAYEQYF. As DNA, the CDR3 is TGTGCCAGCAGTTTGGTGCGGGGGGCCTACGAGCAGTACTTC.

The chain is built from TRBV28 and TRBJ2-2; TRBD1 aligns across 9 bases. The length of the CDR3 is 16 residues. Per germline, CDR1 MDHEN and CDR2 SYDVKM. Losses at the gene ends were 10 bases for V and 5 bases for J; bases not matched to a gene: 14. The CDR3: CATSPSTGGRTGELFF. CDR3 in DNA: TGTGCCACCAGCCCCTCCACAGGGGGCCGGACCGGGGAGCTGTTTTTT.